The sequence of this T cell receptor (beta chain) was determined in a study of stem cell transplantation in POMP-related autoinflammatory disease. At the level of the study: Neutrophil and platelet engraftment from the graft donor was 100% through one year after transplant.

General study points: In PRAID patients, the number of distinct TRB V-J gene pairings was restricted.

As regards this clone: Its matching antigen is unknown.

This CDR3 has 13 residues. The V gene lost 6 bases and the J gene lost 3 bases, with 12 bases spanning the gap. Produced via immunoSEQ multiplex PCR; TCRdb's table is partial and in-frame only. This sample has more than 4,000 clones; about 92% occur once, and the top ten carry 2% to 3%. PRAID featured immunodeficiency plus autoinflammation. Sample: CD8+ T cells from PBMCs, taken after stem cell transplantation. The rearrangement links TRBV12-3 or TRBV12-4 to TRBJ2-7, with D perhaps matching TRBD1 or TRBD2 (5 bases each). This receptor was obtained from a human patient with POMP-related autoinflammation and immune dysregulation (PRAID). Some of the T cells might come from the graft donor. The CDR3, as DNA: TGTGCCAGCAGCCTCCGGGACGACTACGAGCAGTACTTC. The encoded protein is CASSLRDDYEQYF.